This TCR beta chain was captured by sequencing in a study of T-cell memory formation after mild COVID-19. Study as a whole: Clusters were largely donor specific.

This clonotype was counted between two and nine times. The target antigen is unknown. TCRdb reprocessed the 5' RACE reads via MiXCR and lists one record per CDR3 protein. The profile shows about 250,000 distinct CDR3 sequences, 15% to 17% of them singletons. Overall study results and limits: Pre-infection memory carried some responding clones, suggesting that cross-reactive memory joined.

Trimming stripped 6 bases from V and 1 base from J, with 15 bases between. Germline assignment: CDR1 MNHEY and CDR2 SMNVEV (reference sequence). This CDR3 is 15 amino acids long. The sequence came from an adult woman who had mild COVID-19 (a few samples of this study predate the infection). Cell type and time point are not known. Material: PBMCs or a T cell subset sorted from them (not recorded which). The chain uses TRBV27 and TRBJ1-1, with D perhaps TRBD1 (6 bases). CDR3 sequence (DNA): TGTGCCAGCAGCCTCGATTGGACAGAGAACACTGAAGCTTTCTTT. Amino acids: CASSLDWTENTEAFF.